This T cell receptor beta chain was identified in a study of blood T cells in healthy people across ages. General study results and limits: Conclusively comparing naive with antigen-experienced cells was impossible with unsorted PBMCs. Age brought a roughly linear fall in TCR beta diversity measured per million T cells. Diversity estimates from one million T cells were considered underestimates.

Next came a second PCR, run for about 6 to 12 cycles, which used a sample-barcoded 5' primer along with a J-beta primer mix. MiXCR, run by TCRdb on the 5' RACE reads, gives a single entry per CDR3 protein. This sample has hundreds of thousands of distinct CDR3 sequences, with around 43% found just once. There are a few counts of this clonotype. Antigen specificity is unknown. Every sample had a minimum of 6 million PBMCs isolated. The CDR3 length is 14 residues. The germline V gene has CDR1 LGHDT and CDR2 YNNKEL (reference sequence). V lost 6 bases to trimming and J lost 5 bases, with 16 bases between them.

The chain recombines TRBV3-1 with TRBJ2-5; the D gene could be TRBD1 or TRBD2 (5 bases each). This receptor was identified in a man between 60 and 70 years old in good health. Sequencing input: blood. In nucleotides, the CDR3 is TGTGCCAGCAGTCCCGGGACCATCGATGAGACCCAGTACTTC. Translated: CASSPGTIDETQYF.